This T cell receptor (beta chain) was recorded in a study of early stage breast cancer tumors. Generated by immunoSEQ multiplex PCR, the TCRdb table keeps only in-frame clones and is missing some. The repertoire consists of more than 15,000 clones, with around 80% occurring once and the leading ten covering about 1.7%. CDR3 length: 16 amino acids. Germline V gene lookup returns CDR1 LGHNA and CDR2 YNFKEQ. Trimming left V 1 base short and J 3 bases short, with 12 bases between. Sequencing was done on a sample of blood. This TCR was sampled from a person aged 70 to 85 with breast cancer. The chain links TRBV4-2 to TRBJ1-4, with D perhaps TRBD1 (5 bases). The CDR3 coding sequence is TGTGCCAGCAGCCAAGTTATCGCAGGGTCTAATGAAAAACTGTTTTTT. It codes for CASSQVIAGSNEKLFF.